The 30 T cell receptor beta chains below all came from one sample that was sequenced in a study of T cell responses to AZD1222 COVID-19 vaccine. Clones were read by immunoSEQ multiplex PCR, and TCRdb kept only the in-frame ones, dropping some. The data hold about 57,000 clones, with approximately 86% observed a single time. Specimen: peripheral blood, collected on day 0 of AZD1222 vaccination. These receptors were taken from an adult in good health.

The chain couples TRBV7-9 to TRBJ2-2; 10 bases are shared with TRBD1. The CDR3 is 14 amino acids. The germline CDR1 and CDR2 sequences are SEHNR and FQNEAQ (reference sequence). V trimming: 5 bases; J trimming: 5 bases; junction bases outside the gene matches: 2. The CDR3 coding sequence is TGTGCCAGCAGCGGGGACAGGGGTACCGGGGAGCTGTTTTTT. It translates to CASSGDRGTGELFF. Variable domain in full (rest from reference TRBV7-9 and TRBJ2-2): DTGVSQNPRHKITKRGQNVTFRCDPISEHNRLYWYRQTLGQGPEFLTYFQNEAQLEKSRLLSDRFSAERPKGSFSTLEIQRTEQGDSAMYLCASSGDRGTGELFFGEGSRLTVL.

The CDR3 loop is CASSLNYGYTF. CDR3 DNA: TGTGCCAGCAGCTTAAACTATGGCTACACCTTC. The gene calls are TRBV5-8 and TRBJ1-2; unclear D gene. There are 11 residues in the CDR3. V was clipped by 2 bases and J by 2 bases, with 1 base between them. Germline V gene lookup returns CDR1 SGHTS and CDR2 YDEGEE.

The genes are TRBV6-5 and TRBJ2-3; 11 bases line up with TRBD2. This CDR3 has 16 amino acids. The germline V gene has CDR1 MNHEY and CDR2 SVGAGI. Losses at the gene ends were 0 bases for V and 6 bases for J; bases not matched to a gene: 5. This CDR3 reads CASSYSPSGRRDTQYF. CDR3 nucleotides: TGTGCCAGCAGTTACTCGCCTAGCGGGAGGCGCGATACGCAGTATTTT.

This chain connects TRBV9 to TRBJ1-2, with unresolved D. CDR1 and CDR2 from the germline V gene are SGDLS and YYNGEE. The CDR3 contains 11 residues. Between the trimmed V and J ends, which lost 0 bases and 8 bases, there was a span of 5 bases. This chain's CDR3 is CASSVDGGYTF. The CDR3 DNA reads TGTGCCAGCAGCGTAGATGGGGGCTACACCTTC.

This chain joins TRBV20-1 and TRBJ1-2; D might be TRBD1 (5 bases). Germline V gene data show CDR1 as DFQATT and CDR2 as SNEGSKA (reference sequence). V was clipped by 4 bases and J by 8 bases, with 11 bases between them. This CDR3 has 11 residues. The CDR3 nucleotides are TGCAGTGCTAAGCCTCGGGGGGGCTACACCTTC. Its translation is CSAKPRGGYTF.

This sequence joins TRBV19 and TRBJ1-2; 7 bases align to TRBD1. The CDR3 is 16 amino acids. Germline V gene lookup returns CDR1 LNHDA and CDR2 SQIVND (reference sequence). V dropped 5 bases and J dropped 1; count of bases not matched to a gene: 10. DNA of the CDR3: TGTGCCAGTAGTCCAGAAGGACAGGACGTTAACTATGGCTACACCTTC. This sequence encodes CASSPEGQDVNYGYTF.

The rearrangement joins TRBV2 to TRBJ2-1; TRBD2 aligns across 9 bases. The CDR3 spans 15 residues. The germline gives CDR1 SNHLY, CDR2 FYNNEI. The V gene end was trimmed by 4 bases and the J gene end by 7 bases; junction bases not matched to a gene: 8. Here the CDR3 DNA reads TGTGCCAGCAGTGTATTTGGCGGGAGGGATAATGAGCAGTTCTTC. This translates into CASSVFGGRDNEQFF. Supplemented by reference TRBV2 and TRBJ2-1, the full variable domain reads EPEVTQTPSHQVTQMGQEVILRCVPISNHLYFYWYRQILGQKVEFLVSFYNNEISEKSEIFDDQFSVERPDGSNFTLKIRSTKLEDSAMYFCASSVFGGRDNEQFFGPGTRLTVL.

A single count supports this clone. V is TRBV2 and J is TRBJ1-5; possible D gene TRBD1, 5 bases. The CDR3 runs 15 residues. Per the germline V gene, CDR1 is SNHLY and CDR2 is FYNNEI. The germline V and J ends were trimmed by 4 bases and 7 bases, with 17 bases remaining between them. In DNA form, the CDR3 reads TGTGCCAGCAGTGCGGAAACGGGGGGGACGCAGCCCCAGCATTTT. It encodes CASSAETGGTQPQHF.

The genes are TRBV5-6 and TRBJ2-5; D not resolved. The germline V and J ends were trimmed by 3 bases and 7 bases, with 10 bases remaining between them. Germline V gene sequence: CDR1 SGHDT, CDR2 YYEEEE. The CDR3 is 12 residues long. The CDR3 DNA is TGTGCCAGCAGCTGGCGCGAAGGGACCCAGTACTTC. Its protein is CASSWREGTQYF. The variable domain in full, with the rest retrieved from reference TRBV5-6 and TRBJ2-5, is DAGVTQSPTHLIKTRGQQVTLRCSPKSGHDTVSWYQQALGQGPQFIFQYYEEEERQRGNFPDRFSGHQFPNYSSELNVNALLLGDSALYLCASSWREGTQYFGPGTRLLVL.

The gene calls are TRBV28 and TRBJ1-2; TRBD1 is a possible D gene (6 bases). The CDR3 totals 14 residues. Germline assignment: CDR1 MDHEN and CDR2 SYDVKM. V was pared by 6 bases and J by 2 bases, with 13 bases between. CDR3: CASRPNGQNYGYTF. Here the CDR3 DNA reads TGTGCCAGCAGACCAAACGGACAGAACTATGGCTACACCTTC.

The chain joins TRBV7-3 to TRBJ2-2; D is unclear. The CDR3 contains 15 residues. Germline-derived CDR1 and CDR2 are SGHTA and FQGTGA. Deletions cut 6 bases from V and 1 base from J, with 12 bases between. CDR3 sequence reads: CASSATAENTGELFF. The CDR3 nucleotides are TGTGCCAGCAGTGCAACAGCAGAGAACACCGGGGAGCTGTTTTTT.

This rearrangement joins TRBV27 to TRBJ2-7; 9 bases align to TRBD2. The CDR3 covers 18 residues. J was trimmed by 7 bases and V by 5 bases; bases with no gene match: 21. Germline loops: CDR1 MNHEY, CDR2 SMNVEV (reference sequence). The CDR3 DNA sequence: TGTGCCAGCAGTAATCCCCGCCGGCGCGGGAGGGCCTTCGTTGAGCAGTACTTC. Amino acids: CASSNPRRRGRAFVEQYF.

The CDR3 region is CASSYVGYNEQFF. For the CDR3, the DNA is TGTGCCAGCAGTTACGTCGGGTACAATGAGCAGTTCTTC. The gene calls are TRBV6-2 or TRBV6-3 and TRBJ2-1, with D uncertain. The CDR3 runs 13 residues. Deletions cut 2 bases from V and 4 bases from J, with 6 bases between. CDR1 is MNHEY, CDR2 SVGEGT, per germline.

This sequence joins TRBV18 and TRBJ1-2; 8 positions match TRBD1. The V and J ends lost 4 bases and 2 bases, in that order; junction bases with no gene match: 9. Germline assignment: CDR1 KGHSH and CDR2 LQKENI. The CDR3 has 16 residues. This CDR3 reads CASSLGQGRANYGYTF. CDR3 bases: TGTGCCAGCTCACTCGGACAGGGCCGGGCGAACTATGGCTACACCTTC.

The J gene is TRBJ1-4, the V gene TRBV6-5; possibly TRBD1 for D (6 bases). V gave up 0 bases and J gave up 5 bases, with 13 bases separating them. The CDR3 totals 16 residues. Germline CDR1 is MNHEY and CDR2 is SVGAGI. The chain's CDR3 is CASSYSPQGWNEKLFF. The CDR3 bases are TGTGCCAGCAGTTACTCTCCGCAGGGGTGGAATGAAAAACTGTTTTTT.

J is TRBJ2-2 and V is TRBV29-1; D gene unclear. Germline V gene data show CDR1 as SQVTM and CDR2 as ANQGSEA. The V end was cut by 5 bases, the J end by 3 bases, with 13 bases between. The CDR3 spans 14 residues. The CDR3 is CSVSGWQDTGELFF. The CDR3 nucleotides read TGCAGCGTTTCCGGGTGGCAAGACACCGGGGAGCTGTTTTTT.

The chain uses TRBV5-1 and TRBJ1-5, with unresolved D. V was clipped by 1 base and J by 2 bases, with 10 bases between them. From germline, CDR1 is SGHRS and CDR2 YFSETQ. The CDR3 runs 15 residues. The CDR3 region is CASSLTGQGNQPQHF. CDR3 sequence (DNA): TGCGCCAGCAGCTTGACGGGCCAGGGCAATCAGCCCCAGCATTTT.

The gene calls are TRBV4-3 and TRBJ1-2, with D perhaps TRBD1 (6 bases). With 3 bases removed from V and 13 bases from J, the gap between germline ends came to 15 bases. The germline gives CDR1 LGHNA, CDR2 YSLEER. The length of the CDR3 is 12 residues. CDR3 nucleotide sequence: TGCGCCAGCAGCCACCAGGGGCTAATCCCCACCTTC. As protein: CASSHQGLIPTF.

This chain joins TRBV19 and TRBJ1-2; unclear D gene. There are 11 residues in the CDR3. From germline, CDR1 is LNHDA and CDR2 SQIVND (reference sequence). V shed 2 bases and J shed 11 bases, with 9 bases lying between them. CDR3 residues: CASSIFERYTF. Written as DNA, the CDR3 is TGTGCCAGTAGTATATTTGAGCGATACACCTTC.

V usage is TRBV5-5 and J usage is TRBJ1-2, with 9 nucleotides matching TRBD1. The CDR3 sequence is 17 residues long. Trimming cost V 3 bases and J 1 base; bases outside gene matches: 10. Germline V CDR1 and CDR2: SGHKS, YYEKEE (reference sequence). In DNA form, the CDR3 reads TGTGCCAGCAGCTGGGGGGCCGGGACAGGGTTTAACTATGGCTACACCTTC. This encodes CASSWGAGTGFNYGYTF.

The rearrangement links TRBV12-3 or TRBV12-4 to TRBJ1-5, with D possibly matching TRBD1 (5 bases). The CDR3 is 12 amino acids. Trimming took off 9 bases at V and 3 bases at J, with 9 bases between the two ends. The chain's CDR3 is CASTGPNQPQHF. The CDR3 region has the DNA TGTGCCAGTACAGGCCCCAATCAGCCCCAGCATTTT.

This CDR3 reads CASSLGAGFPYEQYF. In DNA, the CDR3 is TGTGCCAGCAGCTTGGGAGCGGGATTTCCCTACGAGCAGTACTTC. The chain has TRBV5-6 and TRBJ2-7; TRBD2 aligns across 7 bases. This CDR3 has 15 residues. With 0 bases clipped from V and 2 bases from J, the junction kept 5 bases outside the gene matches. Germline V gene sequence: CDR1 SGHDT, CDR2 YYEEEE.

V is TRBV28 and J is TRBJ2-1; the match to TRBD2 covers 8 bases. CDR3 length: 15 amino acids. Trimming removed 5 bases from V and 9 bases from J; junction bases left unmatched: 12. Germline V CDR1 and CDR2: MDHEN, SYDVKM. The CDR3 reads CASSLPGSGVFEQFF. In DNA form, the CDR3 reads TGTGCCAGCAGTCTCCCGGGTAGCGGGGTTTTTGAGCAGTTCTTC.

V gene TRBV7-2 combines with J gene TRBJ2-5; 9 positions agree with TRBD1. Germline assignment: CDR1 SGHTA and CDR2 FQGNSA. This CDR3 spans 14 amino acids. Trimming removed 5 bases from V and 6 bases from J; junction bases left unmatched: 7. The CDR3 DNA is TGTGCCAGCAGCGGGGACAGGGCAAGGAAGACCCAGTACTTC. This sequence encodes CASSGDRARKTQYF.

V and J are TRBV10-3 and TRBJ2-7; the D gene could be TRBD1 or TRBD2 (5 bases each). Germline V gene lookup returns CDR1 ENHRY and CDR2 SYGVKD. The CDR3 covers 13 residues. Trimming stripped 10 bases from V and 0 bases from J, with 13 bases between. The DNA of the CDR3 is TGTGCCACCCGAAGGGACGGCTCCTACGAGCAGTACTTC. Encoded protein: CATRRDGSYEQYF.

This chain joins TRBV30 and TRBJ1-2; D is unclear. V lost 3 bases, J lost 8 bases, and 13 bases lay in between. Germline V lookup: CDR1 GTSNPN, CDR2 SVGIG (reference sequence). The CDR3 is 12 amino acids. CDR3 protein: CAWRSSSRGYTF. The DNA of the CDR3 is TGTGCCTGGAGAAGTTCCTCGCGCGGCTACACCTTC.

The rearrangement joins TRBV7-9 to TRBJ2-7, with a weak D call TRBD1 (6 bases). Germline values: CDR1 SEHNR, CDR2 FQNEAQ (reference sequence). Deletions cut 4 bases from V and 5 bases from J, with 15 bases between. CDR3 length: 14 residues. DNA for the CDR3: TGTGCCAGCAGCTCAGACGGACAGCTAAACGAGCAGTACTTC. This codes for CASSSDGQLNEQYF.

Notes on this clone: A junction boundary mismatches the germline segment, possibly from a read error. CDR3 coding DNA: TGTGCCAGCAGCCCAAGGGGTAGCGGGGGAACCTGGCCTGAGGTCTTC. It yields the protein CASSPRGSGGTWPEVF. The chain has TRBV9 and TRBJ2-1; 9 nucleotides align to TRBD2. The CDR3 spans 16 residues. Germline CDR1 reads SGDLS; CDR2 reads YYNGEE.

The chain carries TRBV4-3 and TRBJ2-1; D remains ambiguous. Germline CDR1 reads LGHNA; CDR2 reads YSLEER. The length of the CDR3 is 15 residues. Trimming shortened V by 2 bases and J by 0 bases, and 8 bases separated the two germline ends. This CDR3 is CASSQSPDSYNEQFF. The CDR3 DNA reads as TGCGCCAGCAGCCAATCCCCCGACTCCTACAATGAGCAGTTCTTC.

The V gene is TRBV7-6, the J gene TRBJ1-4; D gene unclear. The length of the CDR3 is 15 residues. With 1 base removed from V and 5 bases from J, the gap between germline ends came to 11 bases. From germline, CDR1 is SGHVS and CDR2 FNYEAQ. CDR3 nucleotide sequence: TGTGCCAGCAGCTTAGATTTAAACGGGAATGAAAAACTGTTTTTT. Translated: CASSLDLNGNEKLFF.